Listed below are T cell receptor beta chains from one sample, sequenced in a study of blood T cell repertoires in COVID-19. Assay: immunoSEQ multiplex PCR; the TCRdb copy retains only in-frame clones and omits some. The data contain 150,000 to 200,000 clones, roughly 89% of them singletons. The sequencing input was peripheral blood. The receptor set was obtained from a woman aged 50 to 60 with acute or convalescent COVID-19. CDR3s include the opening cysteine and the closing phenylalanine or tryptophan. The D gene is left open where the match is weak. Not every row has a clone size; where given, it reads once, few, many or a size class.

v_call: TRBV5-6
j_call: TRBJ2-7
clone_size: .
d_call: TRBD1
cdr3_length: 15
cdr3_nt: TGTGCCAGCAGCTTGGAGGGGACAGGCGCCTACGAGCAGTACTTC
cdr3_aa: CASSLEGTGAYEQYF

v_call: TRBV6-5
j_call: TRBJ1-1
clone_size: .
d_call: .
cdr3_length: 15
cdr3_nt: TGTGCCAGCAGTTCCCCTAGGGAGGGTTGGGCTGAAGCTTTCTTT
cdr3_aa: CASSSPREGWAEAFF

v_call: TRBV6-1
j_call: TRBJ2-2
clone_size: .
d_call: TRBD2
cdr3_length: 14
cdr3_nt: TGTGCCAGCAGTGAACCGGGGGGAACCGGGGAGCTGTTTTTT
cdr3_aa: CASSEPGGTGELFF

v_call: TRBV30
j_call: TRBJ1-2
clone_size: .
d_call: .
cdr3_length: 13
cdr3_nt: TGTGCCTGGAGTCCACAGGGTAACTATGGCTACACCTTC
cdr3_aa: CAWSPQGNYGYTF

v_call: TRBV7-7
j_call: TRBJ1-1
clone_size: .
d_call: .
cdr3_length: 15
cdr3_nt: TGTGCCAGCAGCCCGTTGGAGGTCACGAACACTGAAGCTTTCTTT
cdr3_aa: CASSPLEVTNTEAFF

v_call: TRBV12-3/TRBV12-4
j_call: TRBJ2-2
clone_size: .
d_call: .
cdr3_length: 11
cdr3_nt: TGTGCCAGCAGCCGCACCGGGGAGCTGTTTTTT
cdr3_aa: CASSRTGELFF

v_call: TRBV5-1
j_call: TRBJ1-2
clone_size: .
d_call: TRBD1
cdr3_length: 14
cdr3_nt: TGCGCCAGCAGCGAGAGAGGGACAGACCATGGCTACACCTTC
cdr3_aa: CASSERGTDHGYTF

v_call: TRBV4-1
j_call: TRBJ2-2
clone_size: once
d_call: .
cdr3_length: 18
cdr3_nt: TGCGCCAGCAGCCAAGATTTAGCCTCCCCAGTTGAGATCGGGGAGCTGTTTTTT
cdr3_aa: CASSQDLASPVEIGELFF

v_call: TRBV5-4
j_call: TRBJ1-5
clone_size: .
d_call: .
cdr3_length: 14
cdr3_nt: TGTGCCAGCAGCTCCGGTCCATCGGGGGAGCCCCAGCATTTT
cdr3_aa: CASSSGPSGEPQHF

v_call: TRBV6-5
j_call: TRBJ1-2
clone_size: .
d_call: TRBD1
cdr3_length: 13
cdr3_nt: TGTGCCAGCAGACGTGGACAGGACTATGGCTACACCTTC
cdr3_aa: CASRRGQDYGYTF